Listed below are T cell receptor beta chains from one sample, sequenced in a study of cytotoxic CD8 clonotypes in ibrutinib-treated CLL. Only in-frame clones appear in the TCRdb table, and some are missing; sequencing was by immunoSEQ multiplex PCR. The table lists approximately 120,000 clones, less than 90% of them singletons. Sequencing was performed on PBMCs, taken after 24 months of ibrutinib treatment. These TCRs come from a human donor with chronic lymphocytic leukemia. Both conserved end residues are part of each CDR3. Each record gives: clone size, J gene, D gene, V gene, CDR3 protein, CDR3 DNA. D genes are given only for firm matches. Clone size appears in some rows only: once, few, many, or a class for an expanded clone.

size: .
J: TRBJ2-7
D: .
V: TRBV9
CDR3: CASSGGLGYEQYF
DNA: TGTGCCAGCAGCGGCGGACTTGGCTACGAGCAGTACTTC

size: .
J: TRBJ1-2
D: .
V: TRBV10-2
CDR3: CASTRNTNYGYTF
DNA: TGCGCCAGCACTAGGAATACTAACTATGGCTACACCTTC

size: .
J: TRBJ2-1
D: TRBD2
V: TRBV7-9
CDR3: CASSSQAGPGNEQFF
DNA: TGTGCCAGCAGCTCACAAGCGGGGCCGGGAAATGAGCAGTTCTTC

size: .
J: TRBJ1-1
D: .
V: TRBV28
CDR3: CATRRGNTEAFF
DNA: TGTGCCACCCGTCGGGGGAACACTGAAGCTTTCTTT

size: .
J: TRBJ1-2
D: TRBD1
V: TRBV5-6
CDR3: CASSFGQGGGYTF
DNA: TGTGCCAGCAGCTTCGGACAGGGAGGTGGCTACACCTTC

size: .
J: TRBJ2-5
D: .
V: TRBV7-9
CDR3: CASSLVPAETQYF
DNA: TGTGCCAGCAGCTTAGTGCCAGCAGAGACCCAGTACTTC

size: .
J: TRBJ1-2
D: TRBD1
V: TRBV19
CDR3: CASIQRQGHNYGYTF
DNA: TGTGCCAGTATCCAGAGACAGGGTCATAACTATGGCTACACCTTC

size: .
J: TRBJ1-5
D: .
V: TRBV27
CDR3: CASSLRAPNQPQHF
DNA: TGTGCCAGCAGTTTAAGGGCACCCAATCAGCCCCAGCATTTT

size: .
J: TRBJ2-7
D: .
V: TRBV28
CDR3: CASPTGDISYEQYF
DNA: TGTGCCAGCCCCACGGGAGACATCTCCTACGAGCAGTACTTC

size: .
J: TRBJ1-1
D: .
V: TRBV29-1
CDR3: CSGWAGLNTEAFF
DNA: TGCAGCGGTTGGGCAGGGTTGAACACTGAAGCTTTCTTT

size: .
J: TRBJ1-5
D: .
V: TRBV6-5
CDR3: CASSYPWTVSNQPQHF
DNA: TGTGCCAGCAGTTACCCCTGGACAGTTAGCAATCAGCCCCAGCATTTT

size: .
J: TRBJ2-2
D: .
V: TRBV2
CDR3: CASRTGLGTGELFF
DNA: TGTGCCAGCAGGACGGGGCTCGGCACCGGGGAGCTGTTTTTT

size: .
J: TRBJ1-1
D: .
V: TRBV9
CDR3: CASSVGGGARTEAFF
DNA: TGTGCCAGCAGCGTAGGAGGCGGGGCCAGGACTGAAGCTTTCTTT

size: .
J: TRBJ1-1
D: .
V: TRBV5-5
CDR3: CASSLDRVNTEAFF
DNA: TGTGCCAGCAGCTTGGACAGGGTGAACACTGAAGCTTTCTTT

size: .
J: TRBJ1-1
D: .
V: TRBV7-9
CDR3: CASSPQDSEAFF
DNA: TGTGCCAGCAGCCCCCAGGACAGTGAAGCTTTCTTT

size: .
J: TRBJ2-7
D: TRBD2
V: TRBV7-2
CDR3: CASSASGGAYEQYF
DNA: TGTGCCAGCAGCGCTAGCGGGGGGGCCTACGAGCAGTACTTC

size: .
J: TRBJ2-7
D: .
V: TRBV9
CDR3: CASSPHPRGVSYEQYF
DNA: TGTGCCAGCAGCCCACACCCTCGGGGCGTCTCCTACGAGCAGTACTTC

size: .
J: TRBJ2-7
D: TRBD1
V: TRBV18
CDR3: CASSAGTGLSYEQYF
DNA: TGTGCCAGCTCCGCCGGGACAGGGCTCTCCTACGAGCAGTACTTC

size: .
J: TRBJ2-1
D: TRBD2
V: TRBV6-1
CDR3: CASTARGGEIHEQFF
DNA: TGTGCCAGCACCGCGCGGGGGGGCGAAATCCATGAGCAGTTCTTC

size: few
J: TRBJ2-2
D: TRBD1
V: TRBV28
CDR3: CASSQGRTGGGWTGELFF
DNA: TGTGCCAGCAGCCAAGGGCGGACAGGGGGCGGATGGACCGGGGAGCTGTTTTTT

size: .
J: TRBJ1-5
D: .
V: TRBV18
CDR3: CASSPTFGDGRSNQPQHF
DNA: TGTGCCAGCTCACCGACCTTCGGGGACGGACGTAGCAATCAGCCCCAGCATTTT

size: .
J: TRBJ1-1
D: .
V: TRBV7-2
CDR3: CASSPPEVRVEAFF
DNA: TGTGCCAGCAGCCCGCCGGAGGTGAGGGTTGAAGCTTTCTTT

size: once
J: TRBJ2-7
D: .
V: TRBV4-2
CDR3: CASSQGAGEDYEQYF
DNA: TGTGCCAGCAGCCAAGGGGCAGGGGAGGACTACGAGCAGTACTTC

size: .
J: TRBJ2-3
D: .
V: TRBV7-6
CDR3: CASSLVLVGSTDTQYF
DNA: TGTGCCAGCAGCTTAGTGCTCGTCGGAAGCACAGATACGCAGTATTTT

size: few
J: TRBJ1-5
D: .
V: TRBV23-1
CDR3: CASTWTVPLNNQPQHF
DNA: TGCGCCAGCACGTGGACAGTGCCCCTCAACAATCAGCCCCAGCATTTT

size: .
J: TRBJ2-3
D: .
V: TRBV9
CDR3: CASSVGGGANTDTQYF
DNA: TGTGCCAGCAGCGTAGGGGGAGGAGCGAACACAGATACGCAGTATTTT

size: .
J: TRBJ1-1
D: TRBD1
V: TRBV19
CDR3: CASSRDRGVRAFF
DNA: TGTGCCAGTAGTCGGGACAGGGGGGTTCGAGCTTTCTTT

size: once
J: TRBJ1-3
D: TRBD1
V: TRBV7-8
CDR3: CASSRTGLGNTIYF
DNA: TGTGCCAGCAGCAGGACAGGCCTTGGAAACACCATATATTTT

size: .
J: TRBJ2-5
D: TRBD1
V: TRBV27
CDR3: CASSLSSGGRKTQYF
DNA: TGTGCCAGCAGTTTATCGTCAGGGGGCCGGAAGACCCAGTACTTC

size: few
J: TRBJ1-2
D: .
V: TRBV9
CDR3: CASSPRDTTRGGYTF
DNA: TGTGCCAGCAGCCCCCGGGACACGACACGCGGGGGCTACACCTTC

size: .
J: TRBJ2-1
D: .
V: TRBV5-4
CDR3: CASSSGTQGMYNEQFF
DNA: TGTGCCAGCAGTTCCGGGACTCAGGGCATGTACAATGAGCAGTTCTTC

size: .
J: TRBJ1-2
D: .
V: TRBV27
CDR3: CASSLDIRYGYTF
DNA: TGTGCCAGCAGTTTAGACATTCGCTATGGCTACACCTTC

size: .
J: TRBJ2-7
D: .
V: TRBV6-5
CDR3: CASSSPTTGSPYEQYF
DNA: TGTGCCAGCAGTTCCCCCACCACGGGAAGCCCCTACGAGCAGTACTTC

size: .
J: TRBJ2-4
D: .
V: TRBV9
CDR3: CASSVFGLLGDIQYF
DNA: TGTGCCAGCAGCGTTTTTGGTCTCCTGGGGGACATTCAGTACTTC

size: .
J: TRBJ1-2
D: .
V: TRBV6-5
CDR3: CASSYDNSNYGYTF
DNA: TGTGCCAGCAGTTATGACAATTCTAACTATGGCTACACCTTC

size: .
J: TRBJ1-3
D: .
V: TRBV4-3
CDR3: CASSQDWRAGGNTIYF
DNA: TGCGCCAGCAGCCAAGATTGGAGGGCCGGTGGAAACACCATATATTTT

size: few
J: TRBJ2-7
D: .
V: TRBV27
CDR3: CASSFIGYEQYF
DNA: TGTGCCAGCAGTTTTATAGGCTACGAGCAGTACTTC

size: .
J: TRBJ2-1
D: TRBD2
V: TRBV7-2
CDR3: CASSYSGGEYNEQFF
DNA: TGTGCCAGCAGCTATAGCGGGGGAGAATACAATGAGCAGTTCTTC

size: .
J: TRBJ2-7
D: .
V: TRBV5-5
CDR3: CASSLWQVPQGQYF
DNA: TGTGCCAGCAGCTTGTGGCAGGTCCCTCAAGGGCAGTACTTC

size: .
J: TRBJ2-7
D: TRBD1
V: TRBV5-1
CDR3: CASSLAGANRGHEQYF
DNA: TGCGCCAGCAGCTTGGCAGGTGCTAACAGGGGCCACGAGCAGTACTTC

size: .
J: TRBJ1-1
D: TRBD1
V: TRBV18
CDR3: CASSPDREYTEAFF
DNA: TGTGCCAGCTCACCGGACAGGGAATATACTGAAGCTTTCTTT

size: .
J: TRBJ2-5
D: TRBD1
V: TRBV30
CDR3: CAWTSGQGGETQYF
DNA: TGTGCCTGGACCTCGGGACAGGGAGGAGAGACCCAGTACTTC

size: .
J: TRBJ1-6
D: TRBD1
V: TRBV19
CDR3: CASSTLGTGNSPLHF
DNA: TGTGCCAGTAGTACCCTTGGGACAGGGAATTCACCCCTCCACTTT

size: .
J: TRBJ2-7
D: TRBD1
V: TRBV6-5
CDR3: CASSTGGASYEQYF
DNA: TGTGCCAGCAGTACAGGGGGCGCATCCTACGAGCAGTACTTC

size: once
J: TRBJ2-5
D: TRBD2
V: TRBV5-1
CDR3: CASSLGLAGAETQYF
DNA: TGCGCCAGCAGCTTGGGGCTAGCGGGGGCAGAGACCCAGTACTTC

size: .
J: TRBJ2-7
D: .
V: TRBV6-6
CDR3: CASSIGGTVYEQYF
DNA: TGTGCCAGCAGCATTGGGGGGACAGTCTACGAGCAGTACTTC

size: .
J: TRBJ2-2
D: .
V: TRBV9
CDR3: CASSARTGLDTGELFF
DNA: TGTGCCAGCAGCGCCCGAACAGGGTTAGACACCGGGGAGCTGTTTTTT

size: .
J: TRBJ2-1
D: TRBD2
V: TRBV2
CDR3: CASSPRTSGGDEQFF
DNA: TGTGCCAGCAGTCCTCGGACTAGCGGGGGCGATGAGCAGTTCTTC

size: .
J: TRBJ1-1
D: TRBD1
V: TRBV9
CDR3: CASSVSGTVNTEAFF
DNA: TGTGCCAGCAGCGTCTCCGGGACAGTGAACACTGAAGCTTTCTTT

size: .
J: TRBJ1-1
D: .
V: TRBV4-3
CDR3: CASSQQLMNTEAFF
DNA: TGCGCCAGCAGCCAACAACTAATGAACACTGAAGCTTTCTTT

size: .
J: TRBJ2-1
D: TRBD2
V: TRBV5-4
CDR3: CASSPSGGSYNEQFF
DNA: TGTGCCAGCAGTCCTAGCGGGGGGTCCTACAATGAGCAGTTCTTC

size: few
J: TRBJ1-6
D: TRBD1
V: TRBV6-5
CDR3: CASSRQGADNSPLHF
DNA: TGTGCCAGCAGCAGACAGGGGGCCGATAATTCACCCCTCCACTTT

size: .
J: TRBJ2-7
D: TRBD1
V: TRBV4-1
CDR3: CASSQTRDRGIGEQYF
DNA: TGCGCCAGCAGCCAAACCCGGGACAGGGGGATAGGCGAGCAGTACTTC

size: .
J: TRBJ1-2
D: .
V: TRBV6-5
CDR3: CASSYSGTPGDYGYTF
DNA: TGTGCCAGCAGTTACTCAGGGACTCCGGGGGACTATGGCTACACCTTC

size: .
J: TRBJ2-1
D: .
V: TRBV6-5
CDR3: CASSYVSSRYNEQFF
DNA: TGTGCCAGCAGTTACGTGTCAAGCAGGTACAATGAGCAGTTCTTC